These T cell receptor beta chains were read from a single sample in a study of shared clonotypes between healthy human individuals. Libraries were prepared by immunoSEQ multiplex PCR; TCRdb keeps only in-frame clonotypes and omits some of them. Altogether more than 850,000 clones are present, around 82% being singletons, with the ten largest covering 0.4% to 0.55%. Sequencing used memory CD4+ T cells from PBMCs. These TCRs come from a man younger than 35 in good health. Some clones in this sample may be carry-over from other donors' samples. CDR3s include the opening cysteine and the closing phenylalanine or tryptophan. D genes are given only for firm matches. Only part of the rows carry a size: once, few, many, or a class if the clone is expanded.

abundance	d_gene	v_gene	j_gene	CDR3nt	CDR3aa
.	.	TRBV7-3	TRBJ2-6	TGTGCCAGCAGTACGGCCTCTGGGGCCAACGTCCTGACTTTC	CASSTASGANVLTF
.	.	TRBV27	TRBJ1-2	TGTGCCAGCAGTTTATGGCCCTCCTATGGCTACACCTTC	CASSLWPSYGYTF
.	.	TRBV7-9	TRBJ1-2	TGTGCCAGCAGCTTAGCAGGACAGAACTATGGCTACACCTTC	CASSLAGQNYGYTF
.	.	TRBV6-4	TRBJ1-5	TGTGCCAGCAGTGACTCGATGTCCAGCGGCAATCAGCCCCAGCATTTT	CASSDSMSSGNQPQHF
.	.	TRBV6-5	TRBJ2-3	TGTGCCAGCAGTTACGGGCATGGAGATACGCAGTATTTT	CASSYGHGDTQYF
.	TRBD1	TRBV6-5	TRBJ1-2	TGTGCCAGCAGTTTCAGGACAGGGGCGAGAAACTATGGCTACACCTTC	CASSFRTGARNYGYTF
.	.	TRBV7-9	TRBJ1-2	TGTGCCAGCAGTGCTGACACCATGCCGATCTATGGCTACACCTTC	CASSADTMPIYGYTF
.	.	TRBV27	TRBJ1-2	TGTGCCAGCAGTTTAAGGGGGGGTGGGGGCTACACCTTC	CASSLRGGGGYTF
.	.	TRBV9	TRBJ2-1	TGTGCCAGCAGTGAGGGGCCCGAACAGAACAATGAGCAGTTCTTC	CASSEGPEQNNEQFF
once	TRBD2	TRBV9	TRBJ2-1	TGTGCCAGCAGCCCCCGGGGGGGACTAGCATTTGGTGAGCAGTTCTTC	CASSPRGGLAFGEQFF
.	.	TRBV4-2	TRBJ2-2	TGTGCCAGCAGCCAACGTCCCGGGGAGCTGTTTTTT	CASSQRPGELFF
.	TRBD2	TRBV7-2	TRBJ2-2	TGTGCCAGCAGCTTCCTAGCGGGAGTACCCACCGGGGAGCTGTTTTTT	CASSFLAGVPTGELFF
.	TRBD1	TRBV18	TRBJ1-1	TGTGCCAGCTCAAGAACAGGGGGCGAAGGCACTGAAGCTTTCTTT	CASSRTGGEGTEAFF
.	.	TRBV28	TRBJ2-3	TGTGCCAGCATAAGTGGGGCATATACGCAGTATTTT	CASISGAYTQYF
few	.	TRBV29-1	TRBJ2-3	TGCAGCGTTGGAAGCGGTACGTCATCTGATACGCAGTATTTT	CSVGSGTSSDTQYF
.	TRBD1	TRBV5-4	TRBJ1-1	TGTGCCAGCAGCTTGGTGTCCGGGACAGGGGGTGAAGAAGCTTTCTTT	CASSLVSGTGGEEAFF
few	.	TRBV4-3	TRBJ1-5	TGCGCCAGCAGCCAAGAGGGTCGAGGACAGCCCCAGCATTTT	CASSQEGRGQPQHF
.	.	TRBV25-1	TRBJ2-5	TGTGCCAGCAGTCTTGCCAGGGGGACTGAAGAGACCCAGTACTTC	CASSLARGTEETQYF